Sequencing of this T cell receptor (beta chain) was carried out in a study of shared clonotypes between healthy human individuals. Regarding the study as a whole: Only blood was sampled, and tissue TCR repertoires likely differ from blood ones. Though the depth was large, rarefaction showed that sorted-subset sequencing was incomplete. Clonotype sharing across donors was expected to vary with sequencing depth.

Concerning this clone: Antigen specificity is unknown.

Only CD45RO-negative cells positively selected for CCR7 counted as naive CD8 cells, so terminally differentiated effector memory CD45RA+ cells were excluded. Unmatched junction bases numbered 5, after V lost 5 bases and J lost 2 bases. CDR1 and CDR2 from the germline V gene are PRHDT and FYEKMQ (reference sequence). This CDR3 region has 14 residues. Repertoires were generated with immunoSEQ multiplex PCR, while TCRdb's copy carries only in-frame clones and drops some. Here the sample spans hundreds of thousands of clones, 96% being singletons. This TCR came from a man aged 30 to 45 in good health. The rearrangement joins TRBV13 to TRBJ1-1; TRBD1 matches at 7 bases. Sequencing was carried out using naive CD8+ T cells sorted from blood. The CDR3 here is CASSLGQSNTEAFF. Written as DNA, the CDR3 is TGTGCCAGCAGCCTGGGACAGTCAAACACTGAAGCTTTCTTT.